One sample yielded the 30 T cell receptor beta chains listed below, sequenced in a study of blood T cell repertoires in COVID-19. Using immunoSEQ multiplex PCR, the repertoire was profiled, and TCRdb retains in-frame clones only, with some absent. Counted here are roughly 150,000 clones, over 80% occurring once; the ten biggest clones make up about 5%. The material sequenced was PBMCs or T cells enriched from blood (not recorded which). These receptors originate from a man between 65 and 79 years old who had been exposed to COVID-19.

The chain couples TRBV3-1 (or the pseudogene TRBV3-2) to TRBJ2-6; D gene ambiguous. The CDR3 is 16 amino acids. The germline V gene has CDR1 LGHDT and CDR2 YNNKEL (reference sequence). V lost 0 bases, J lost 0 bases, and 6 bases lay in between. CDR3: CASSQDYVSGANVLTF. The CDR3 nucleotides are TGTGCCAGCAGCCAAGATTATGTCTCTGGGGCCAACGTCCTGACTTTC.

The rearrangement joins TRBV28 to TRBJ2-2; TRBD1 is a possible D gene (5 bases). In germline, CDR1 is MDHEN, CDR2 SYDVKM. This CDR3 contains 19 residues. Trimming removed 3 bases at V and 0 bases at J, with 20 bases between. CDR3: CASSFASLGSGTNTGELFF. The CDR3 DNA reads TGTGCCAGCAGTTTTGCATCTTTGGGGTCAGGGACGAACACCGGGGAGCTGTTTTTT.

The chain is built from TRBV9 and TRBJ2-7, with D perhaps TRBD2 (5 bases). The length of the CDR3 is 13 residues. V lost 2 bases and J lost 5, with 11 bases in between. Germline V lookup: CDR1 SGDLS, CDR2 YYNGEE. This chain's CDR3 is CASSVNGIDEQYF. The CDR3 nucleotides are TGTGCCAGCAGCGTTAACGGGATCGACGAGCAGTACTTC.

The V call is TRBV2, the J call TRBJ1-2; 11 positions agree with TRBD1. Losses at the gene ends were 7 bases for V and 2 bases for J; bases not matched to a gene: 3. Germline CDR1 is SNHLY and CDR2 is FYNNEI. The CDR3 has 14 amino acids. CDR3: CASTRDRGNYGYTF. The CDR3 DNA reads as TGTGCCAGCACTAGGGACAGGGGGAACTATGGCTACACCTTC.

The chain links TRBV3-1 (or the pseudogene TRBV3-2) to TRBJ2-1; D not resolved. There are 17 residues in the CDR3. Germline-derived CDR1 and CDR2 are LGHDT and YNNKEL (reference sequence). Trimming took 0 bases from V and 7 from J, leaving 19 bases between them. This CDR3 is CASSQDSAVWAINEQFF. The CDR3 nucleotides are TGTGCCAGCAGCCAAGATAGTGCAGTTTGGGCCATAAATGAGCAGTTCTTC.

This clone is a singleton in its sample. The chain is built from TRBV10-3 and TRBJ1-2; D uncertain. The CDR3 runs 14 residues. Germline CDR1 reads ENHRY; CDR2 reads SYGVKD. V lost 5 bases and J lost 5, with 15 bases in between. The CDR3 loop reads CAISSPRDTYGYTF. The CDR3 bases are TGTGCCATCAGTTCCCCCCGGGATACTTATGGCTACACCTTC.

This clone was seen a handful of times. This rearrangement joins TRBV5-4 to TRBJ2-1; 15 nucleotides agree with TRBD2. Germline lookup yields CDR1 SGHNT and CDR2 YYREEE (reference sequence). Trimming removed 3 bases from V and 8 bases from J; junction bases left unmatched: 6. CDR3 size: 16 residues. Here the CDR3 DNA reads TGTGCCAGCAGCTACGGCGGACTAGCGGGAGGGGATGAGCAGTTCTTC. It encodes CASSYGGLAGGDEQFF.

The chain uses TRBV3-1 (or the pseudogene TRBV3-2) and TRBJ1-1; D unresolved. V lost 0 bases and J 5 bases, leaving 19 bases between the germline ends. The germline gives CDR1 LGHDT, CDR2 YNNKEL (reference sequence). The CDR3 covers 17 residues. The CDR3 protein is CASSQEGGPKLSTEAFF. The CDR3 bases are TGTGCCAGCAGCCAAGAAGGAGGACCAAAGCTGAGTACTGAAGCTTTCTTT.

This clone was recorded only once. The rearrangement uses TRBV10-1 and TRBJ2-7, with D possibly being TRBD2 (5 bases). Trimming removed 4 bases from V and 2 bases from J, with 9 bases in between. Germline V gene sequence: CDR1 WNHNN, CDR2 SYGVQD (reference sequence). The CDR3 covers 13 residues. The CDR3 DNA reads TGCGCCAGCAGTGCTAGCCCTGCCTACGAGCAGTACTTC. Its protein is CASSASPAYEQYF.

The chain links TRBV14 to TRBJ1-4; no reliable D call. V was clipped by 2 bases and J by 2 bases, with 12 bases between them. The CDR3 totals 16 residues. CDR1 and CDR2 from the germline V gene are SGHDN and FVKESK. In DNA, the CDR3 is TGTGCCAGCAGCCAACGCCAACCTAGGACTAATGAAAAACTGTTTTTT. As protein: CASSQRQPRTNEKLFF.

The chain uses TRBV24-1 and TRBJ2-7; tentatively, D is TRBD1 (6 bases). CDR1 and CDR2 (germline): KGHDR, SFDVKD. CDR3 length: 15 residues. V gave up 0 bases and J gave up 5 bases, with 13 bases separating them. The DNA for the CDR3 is TGTGCCACCAGTGATTTGTCCAGGGGCAAGGACGAGCAGTACTTC. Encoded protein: CATSDLSRGKDEQYF.

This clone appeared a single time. The CDR3, as DNA: TGTGCCAGCAGCCGGGGACAAGCCAACACTGAAGCTTTCTTT. This sequence encodes CASSRGQANTEAFF. The J gene is TRBJ1-1, the V gene TRBV3-1 (or the pseudogene TRBV3-2); tentatively, D is TRBD1 (6 bases). CDR1 and CDR2 (germline): LGHDT, YNNKEL (reference sequence). V shed 4 bases and J shed 2 bases, with 11 bases lying between them. The CDR3 length is 14 residues.

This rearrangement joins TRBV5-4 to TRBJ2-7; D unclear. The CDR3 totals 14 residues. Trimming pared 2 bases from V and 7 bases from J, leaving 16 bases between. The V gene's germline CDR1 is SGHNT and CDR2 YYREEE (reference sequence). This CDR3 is CASSFSASRTEQYF. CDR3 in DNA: TGTGCCAGCAGCTTTTCCGCCAGTCGTACAGAGCAGTACTTC.

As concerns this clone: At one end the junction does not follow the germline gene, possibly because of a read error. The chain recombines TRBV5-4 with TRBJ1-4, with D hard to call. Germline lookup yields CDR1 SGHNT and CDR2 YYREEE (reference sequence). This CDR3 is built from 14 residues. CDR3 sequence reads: CASGFFAANEKLFF. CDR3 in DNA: TGTGCCAGCGGCTTTTTCGCAGCTAATGAAAAACTGTTTTTT.

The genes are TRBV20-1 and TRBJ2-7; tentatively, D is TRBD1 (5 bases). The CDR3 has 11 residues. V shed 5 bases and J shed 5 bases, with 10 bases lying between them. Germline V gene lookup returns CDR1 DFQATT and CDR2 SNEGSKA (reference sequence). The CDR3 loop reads CSAQGLNEQYF. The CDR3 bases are TGCAGTGCTCAGGGCCTGAACGAGCAGTACTTC.

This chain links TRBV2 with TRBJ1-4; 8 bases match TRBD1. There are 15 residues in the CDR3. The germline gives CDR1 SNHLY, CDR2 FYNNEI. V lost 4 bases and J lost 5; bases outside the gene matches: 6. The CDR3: CASSGRQGTNEKLFF. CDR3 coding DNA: TGTGCCAGCAGTGGCCGACAGGGGACGAATGAAAAACTGTTTTTT.

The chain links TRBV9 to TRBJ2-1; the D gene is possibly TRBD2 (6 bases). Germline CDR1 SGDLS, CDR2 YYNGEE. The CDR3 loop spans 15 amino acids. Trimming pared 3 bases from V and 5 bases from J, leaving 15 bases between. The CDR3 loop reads CASSALGGEHNEQFF. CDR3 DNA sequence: TGTGCCAGCAGCGCTTTGGGCGGGGAACACAATGAGCAGTTCTTC.

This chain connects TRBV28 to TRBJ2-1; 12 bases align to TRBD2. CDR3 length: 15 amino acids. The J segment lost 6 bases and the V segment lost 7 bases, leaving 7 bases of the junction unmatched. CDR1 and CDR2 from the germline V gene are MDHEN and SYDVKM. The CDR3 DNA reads TGTGCCAGCAATTTCCTAGCGGGAGGGGCCAATGAGCAGTTCTTC. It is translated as CASNFLAGGANEQFF. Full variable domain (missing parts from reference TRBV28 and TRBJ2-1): DVKVTQSSRYLVKRTGEKVFLECVQDMDHENMFWYRQDPGLGLRLIYFSYDVKMKEKGDIPEGYSVSREKKERFSLILESASTNQTSMYLCASNFLAGGANEQFFGPGTRLTVL.

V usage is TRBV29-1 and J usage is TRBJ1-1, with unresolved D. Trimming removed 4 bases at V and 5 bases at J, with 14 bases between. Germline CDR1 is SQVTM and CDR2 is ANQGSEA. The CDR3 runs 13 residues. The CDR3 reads CSVAAGRGTEAFF. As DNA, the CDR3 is TGCAGCGTTGCCGCGGGTCGAGGTACTGAAGCTTTCTTT.

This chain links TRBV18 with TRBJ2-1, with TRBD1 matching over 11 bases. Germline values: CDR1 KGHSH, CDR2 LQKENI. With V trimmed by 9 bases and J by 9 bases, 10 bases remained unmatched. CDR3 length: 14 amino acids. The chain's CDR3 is CASQSGQGALEQFF. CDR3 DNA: TGTGCCAGTCAATCAGGACAGGGGGCACTTGAGCAGTTCTTC.

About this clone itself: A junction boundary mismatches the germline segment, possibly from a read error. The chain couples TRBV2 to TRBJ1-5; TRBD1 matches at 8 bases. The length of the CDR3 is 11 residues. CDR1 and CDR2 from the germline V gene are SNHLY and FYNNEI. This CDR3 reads CASTEGTGTFW. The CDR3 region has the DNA TGTGCCAGCACCGAAGGGACAGGCACGTTTTGG.

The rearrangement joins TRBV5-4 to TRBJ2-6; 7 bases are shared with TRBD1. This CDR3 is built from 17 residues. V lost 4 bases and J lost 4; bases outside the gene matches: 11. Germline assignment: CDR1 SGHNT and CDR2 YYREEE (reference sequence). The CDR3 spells CASSQEGARSGANVLTF. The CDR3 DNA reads TGTGCCAGCAGCCAAGAGGGGGCGAGATCCGGGGCCAACGTCCTGACTTTC.

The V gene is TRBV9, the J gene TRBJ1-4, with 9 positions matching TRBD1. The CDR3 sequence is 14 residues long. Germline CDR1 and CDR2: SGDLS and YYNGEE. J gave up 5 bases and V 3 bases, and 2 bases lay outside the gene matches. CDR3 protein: CASSADRGNEKLFF. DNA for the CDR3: TGTGCCAGCAGCGCCGACAGGGGGAATGAAAAACTGTTTTTT.

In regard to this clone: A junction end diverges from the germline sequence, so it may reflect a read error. CDR3 DNA: TGCGCCAGCAGCCAGCTGGGACTCAAACACTTC. Amino acids: CASSQLGLKHF. The chain uses TRBV4-1 and TRBJ2-5, with D possibly matching TRBD2 (6 bases). Germline-derived CDR1 and CDR2 are MGHRA and YSYEKL. The CDR3 length is 11 residues.

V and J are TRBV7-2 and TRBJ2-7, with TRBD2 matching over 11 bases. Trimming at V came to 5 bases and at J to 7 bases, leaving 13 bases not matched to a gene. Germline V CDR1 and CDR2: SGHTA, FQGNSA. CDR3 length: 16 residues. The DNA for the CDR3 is TGTGCCAGCAGCCCTCAAAGGGGTAGCGGGAGGGGTGAGCAGTACTTC. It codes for CASSPQRGSGRGEQYF.

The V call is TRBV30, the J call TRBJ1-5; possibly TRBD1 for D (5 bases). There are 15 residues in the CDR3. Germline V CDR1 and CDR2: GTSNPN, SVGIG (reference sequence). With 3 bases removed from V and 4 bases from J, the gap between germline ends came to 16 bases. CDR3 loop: CAWSLPGMFNQPQHF. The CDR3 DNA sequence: TGTGCCTGGAGCTTGCCAGGGATGTTTAATCAGCCCCAGCATTTT.

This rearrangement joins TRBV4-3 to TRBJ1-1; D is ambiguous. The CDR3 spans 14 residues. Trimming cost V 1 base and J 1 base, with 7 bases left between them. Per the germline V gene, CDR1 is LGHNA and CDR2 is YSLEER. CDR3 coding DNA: TGCGCCAGCAGCCAAGCCTTAGAGAACACTGAAGCTTTCTTT. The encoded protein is CASSQALENTEAFF.

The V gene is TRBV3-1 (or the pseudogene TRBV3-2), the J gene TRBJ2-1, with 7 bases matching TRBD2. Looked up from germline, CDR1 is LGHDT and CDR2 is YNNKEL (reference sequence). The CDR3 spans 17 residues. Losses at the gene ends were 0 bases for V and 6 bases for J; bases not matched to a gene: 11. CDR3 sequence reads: CASSQELTSSQSNEQFF. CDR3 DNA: TGTGCCAGCAGCCAAGAACTGACTAGCAGCCAGTCCAATGAGCAGTTCTTC.

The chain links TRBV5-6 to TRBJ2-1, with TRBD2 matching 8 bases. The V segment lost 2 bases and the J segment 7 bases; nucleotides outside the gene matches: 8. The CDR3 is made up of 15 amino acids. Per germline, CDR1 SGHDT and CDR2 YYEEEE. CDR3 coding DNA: TGTGCCAGCAGCTTCAAAAGCGGGAGCGGGAATGAGCAGTTCTTC. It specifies CASSFKSGSGNEQFF. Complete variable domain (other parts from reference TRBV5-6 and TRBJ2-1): DAGVTQSPTHLIKTRGQQVTLRCSPKSGHDTVSWYQQALGQGPQFIFQYYEEEERQRGNFPDRFSGHQFPNYSSELNVNALLLGDSALYLCASSFKSGSGNEQFFGPGTRLTVL.

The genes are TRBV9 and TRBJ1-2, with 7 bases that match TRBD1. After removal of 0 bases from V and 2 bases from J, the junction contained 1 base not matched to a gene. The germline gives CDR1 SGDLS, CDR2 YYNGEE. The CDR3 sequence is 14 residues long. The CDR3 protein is CASSVEGGNYGYTF. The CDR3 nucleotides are TGTGCCAGCAGCGTAGAAGGGGGCAACTATGGCTACACCTTC.